This entry lists 4 T cell receptor beta chains sequenced from one sample in a study of regulatory T cells in long-lasting Graves disease. For TCR beta, libraries came from iRepertoire HTBI primers and Arm-PCR of CDR3 regions. In TCRdb, the multiplex PCR reads were re-called with MiXCR into one record per CDR3 protein. Of about 560,000 distinct CDR3 sequences in the sample, roughly 16% were seen once. Time point here: newly diagnosed GD, antithyroid drugs for less than 3 months. RNA from PBMCs was the source of the TCR library. A further study also used this sample, focusing on T cells in Graves' hyperthyroidism and ophthalmopathy.

Sequencing was performed on peripheral blood mononuclear cells (PBMCs), taken at new diagnosis, from a patient treated with antithyroid drugs. The receptor source for this set is a man younger than 35 with Graves disease.

This clonotype was seen more than once but under ten times. V usage is TRBV9 and J usage is TRBJ2-7, with 10 bases lining up with TRBD2. The CDR3 spans 17 residues. The germline V gene encodes CDR1 SGDLS and CDR2 YYNGEE. Trimming at V came to 4 bases and at J to 3 bases, leaving 13 bases not matched to a gene. CDR3 DNA sequence: TGTGCCAGCAGCCCCCGGGCTAGCGGGGGTGCGGGCTACGAGCAGTACTTC. This sequence encodes CASSPRASGGAGYEQYF.

This clonotype was detected many times. The chain has TRBV28 and TRBJ1-2; maybe TRBD1 (5 bases). Germline lookup yields CDR1 MDHEN and CDR2 SYDVKM. This CDR3 spans 14 amino acids. The V gene lost 7 bases and the J gene lost 3 bases, with 15 bases spanning the gap. For the CDR3, the DNA is TGTGCCAGCACCCCGGGACTAGGACACTATGGCTACACCTTC. Protein product: CASTPGLGHYGYTF.

The table lists this clonotype with a few counts. CDR3 sequence: CASSREADEKLFF. CDR3 DNA sequence: TGTGCCAGCAGCCGGGAGGCGGATGAAAAACTGTTTTTT. The chain recombines TRBV3-1 with TRBJ1-4; D remains unclear. Germline V gene sequence: CDR1 LGHDT, CDR2 YNNKEL (reference sequence). Trimming removed 4 bases at V and 6 bases at J, with 9 bases between. The CDR3 contains 13 residues.

This clonotype has ten or more counts. The chain combines TRBV6-1 with TRBJ1-5; 7 bases are a match to TRBD1. V trimming: 2 bases; J trimming: 6 bases; junction bases outside the gene matches: 10. This CDR3 spans 16 amino acids. CDR1 is MNHNS and CDR2 is SASEGT in the germline V gene. CDR3 protein: CASSERSAGGTQPQHF. CDR3 DNA sequence: TGTGCCAGCAGTGAAAGGTCGGCAGGGGGTACTCAGCCCCAGCATTTT.